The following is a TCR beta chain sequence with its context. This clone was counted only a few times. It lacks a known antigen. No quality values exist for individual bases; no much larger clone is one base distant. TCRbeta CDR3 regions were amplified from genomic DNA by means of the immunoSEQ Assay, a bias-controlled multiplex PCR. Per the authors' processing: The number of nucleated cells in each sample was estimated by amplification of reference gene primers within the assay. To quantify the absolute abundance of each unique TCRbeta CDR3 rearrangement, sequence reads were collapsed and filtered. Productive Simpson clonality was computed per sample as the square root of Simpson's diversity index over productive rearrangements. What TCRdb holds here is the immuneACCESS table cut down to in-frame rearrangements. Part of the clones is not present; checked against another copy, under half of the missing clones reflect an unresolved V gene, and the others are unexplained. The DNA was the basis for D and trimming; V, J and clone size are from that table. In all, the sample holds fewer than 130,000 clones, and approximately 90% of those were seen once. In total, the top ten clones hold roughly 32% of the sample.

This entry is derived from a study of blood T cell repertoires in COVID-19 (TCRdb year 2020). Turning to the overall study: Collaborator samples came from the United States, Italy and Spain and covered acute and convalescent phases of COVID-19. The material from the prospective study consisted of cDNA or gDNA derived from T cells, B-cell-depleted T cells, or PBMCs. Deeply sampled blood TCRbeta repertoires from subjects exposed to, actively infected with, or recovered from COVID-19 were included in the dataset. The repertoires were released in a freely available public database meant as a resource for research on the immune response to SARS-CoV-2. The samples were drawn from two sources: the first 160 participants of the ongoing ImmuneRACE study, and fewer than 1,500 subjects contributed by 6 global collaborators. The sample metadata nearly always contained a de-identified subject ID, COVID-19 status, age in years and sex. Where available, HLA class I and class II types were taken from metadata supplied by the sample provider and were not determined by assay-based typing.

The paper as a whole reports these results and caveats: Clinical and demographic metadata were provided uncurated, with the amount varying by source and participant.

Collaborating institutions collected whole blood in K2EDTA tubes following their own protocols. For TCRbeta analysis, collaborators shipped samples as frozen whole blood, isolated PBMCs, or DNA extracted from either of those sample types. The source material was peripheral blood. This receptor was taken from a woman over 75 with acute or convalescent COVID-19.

The nucleotide sequence is given as TGTGCCAGCTCACTGGACAGGGTCACCAATCAGCCCCAGCATTTT. This yields the protein CASSLDRVTNQPQHF. The chain is assembled from TRBV18 and TRBJ1-5; 8 central nucleotides agree with TRBD1. The CDR3 measures 15 amino acids from cysteine to phenylalanine. Of all the DNA, just the CDR3 is kept, 45 bases in frame from base 1. For this chain, trimming is 4 bases at the V end and 3 bases at the J end, and the number of junction bases without a gene match is 5. From a lookup of the germline V gene, CDR1 and CDR2 are KGHSH and LQKENI.